The present entry profiles one T cell receptor (beta chain) with its context. Its specificity is not known. This sample stems from a study of T-cell memory formation after mild COVID-19. Sample barcodes and UMIs were carried by the TCR alpha and TCR beta cDNA libraries that 5'RACE generated with constant-segment primers. TCRdb re-called the 5' RACE reads through MiXCR, storing one row per CDR3 protein. The table lists roughly 410,000 distinct CDR3 sequences, approximately 25% of them singletons, with 8.8% in the top ten. Unmatched junction bases numbered 10, after V lost 5 bases and J lost 6 bases. This CDR3 region has 15 residues. In germline, CDR1 is LNHNV, CDR2 YYDKDF (reference sequence). Study-level findings and limits: SARS-CoV-2 specificity was not confirmed for second-wave clones peaking on day 37. The study found balanced CD4/CD8 in clones contracting day 15 to 85 and a CD4+ lean in later expanders. Memory sampled before infection contained some responding clones, suggesting cross-reactive memory joined.

The V gene is TRBV15, the J gene TRBJ2-1; TRBD1 matches at 7 bases. Sequenced material: PBMCs or a T cell subset sorted from them (not recorded which). The clonotype comes from an adult woman who had mild COVID-19 (a few samples of this study predate the infection). Cell type and time point are not known. CDR3 DNA sequence: TGTGCCACCAGCTCTGACAGGGTCTTAGGCAATGAGCAGTTCTTC. This encodes CATSSDRVLGNEQFF.